One sample yielded the 30 T cell receptor beta chains listed below, sequenced in a study of identifying expanded T cells in peripheral blood. Only in-frame clones appear in the TCRdb table, and some are missing; sequencing was by immunoSEQ multiplex PCR. The table lists 75,000 to 95,000 clones, approximately 81% of them singletons. Specimen: blood. These receptors all stem from a person aged 18 to 75 in good health.

The chain joins TRBV7-8 to TRBJ2-2, with 11 bases matching TRBD2. Germline trimming cut 6 bases from V and 0 bases from J; bases unmatched to any gene: 3. The CDR3 is made up of 16 amino acids. Germline lookup yields CDR1 SGHVS and CDR2 FQNEAQ. CDR3 residues: CASRELAGANTGELFF. The DNA for the CDR3 is TGTGCCAGCAGGGAACTAGCGGGGGCGAACACCGGGGAGCTGTTTTTT.

V gene TRBV7-6 combines with J gene TRBJ2-2; 11 bases align to TRBD1. Germline V lookup: CDR1 SGHVS, CDR2 FNYEAQ. The V and J ends lost 4 bases and 6 bases, in that order; junction bases with no gene match: 4. The CDR3 length is 15 residues. The CDR3 coding sequence is TGTGCCAGCAGCTGGGGACAGGGGGTGGCCGGGGAGCTGTTTTTT. Translated: CASSWGQGVAGELFF.

Only one count was recorded for this clone. The genes are TRBV25-1 and TRBJ2-1, with 9 nucleotides matching TRBD2. The CDR3 loop spans 14 amino acids. Trimming at V came to 6 bases and at J to 3 bases, leaving 3 bases not matched to a gene. Germline-derived CDR1 and CDR2 are MGHDK and SYGVNS. Here the CDR3 DNA reads TGTGCCAGCAGGGGACTAGCAGACTACAATGAGCAGTTCTTC. This translates into CASRGLADYNEQFF.

The chain uses TRBV2 and TRBJ1-5; maybe TRBD1 (6 bases). The V end lost 7 bases, the J end lost 1 base, and 11 bases lay between the germline ends. This CDR3 contains 14 residues. The germline CDR1 and CDR2 sequences are SNHLY and FYNNEI. CDR3 sequence: CASTQTGSNQPQHF. The CDR3 DNA reads as TGTGCCAGCACCCAGACAGGCAGCAATCAGCCCCAGCATTTT.

This chain connects TRBV11-2 to TRBJ2-7; 9 bases are a match to TRBD2. J was trimmed by 4 bases and V by 3 bases; bases with no gene match: 10. Germline V gene sequence: CDR1 SGHAT, CDR2 FQNNGV. This CDR3 contains 16 residues. The chain's CDR3 is CASSFPGLAERYEQYF. CDR3 in DNA: TGTGCCAGCAGCTTCCCGGGACTAGCCGAAAGGTACGAGCAGTACTTC.

As concerns this clone: This probably arose from a read error, given a far larger clone one base away. The chain recombines TRBV6-5 with TRBJ2-5; no clear D. CDR3 length equals 11 residues. Trimming left V 6 bases short and J 5 bases short, with 7 bases between. The germline V gene has CDR1 MNHEY and CDR2 SVGAGI. For the CDR3, the DNA is TGTGCCAGCAGCCTAGGGGAGACCCAGTACTTC. This gives the protein CASSLGETQYF.

This chain links TRBV7-9 with TRBJ1-1; TRBD1 is a possible D gene (5 bases). The CDR3 loop spans 13 amino acids. The germline V and J ends were trimmed by 4 bases and 5 bases, with 11 bases remaining between them. The germline CDR1 and CDR2 sequences are SEHNR and FQNEAQ (reference sequence). DNA for the CDR3: TGTGCCAGCAGCTCTGGCGGGGGGACTGAAGCTTTCTTT. It translates to CASSSGGGTEAFF.

The J gene is TRBJ2-7, the V gene TRBV5-1; 12 bases map to TRBD1. V shed 4 bases, J shed 1 base, and the junction held 6 bases outside the gene matches. Germline V gene lookup returns CDR1 SGHRS and CDR2 YFSETQ. The CDR3 is made up of 16 amino acids. The CDR3: CASSLKGQGASYEQYF. The CDR3 bases are TGCGCCAGCAGCCTAAAGGGACAGGGGGCGTCCTACGAGCAGTACTTC. The complete variable domain, with remaining parts taken from reference TRBV5-1 and TRBJ2-7, reads KAGVTQTPRYLIKTRGQQVTLSCSPISGHRSVSWYQQTPGQGLQFLFEYFSETQRNKGNFPGRFSGRQFSNSRSEMNVSTLELGDSALYLCASSLKGQGASYEQYFGPGTRLTVT.

This chain joins TRBV11-3 and TRBJ2-1; D gene uncertain. CDR1 is SGHNT and CDR2 is YENEEA in the germline V gene. The CDR3 spans 14 residues. The V and J ends lost 1 base and 6 bases respectively, with 10 bases between them. The CDR3 DNA sequence: TGTGCCAGCAGCTTAGTAGATGGGATCAATGAGCAGTTCTTC. It codes for CASSLVDGINEQFF. Based on the CDR3 plus reference TRBV11-3 and TRBJ2-1, the full variable domain is EAGVVQSPRYKIIEKKQPVAFWCNPISGHNTLYWYLQNLGQGPELLIRYENEEAVDDSQLPKDRFSAERLKGVDSTLKIQPAELGDSAVYLCASSLVDGINEQFFGPGTRLTVL.

The rearrangement links TRBV6-5 to TRBJ2-1; possibly TRBD1 or TRBD2 for D (7 bases each). Deletions cut 5 bases from V and 5 bases from J, with 13 bases between. The CDR3 runs 14 residues. Germline loops: CDR1 MNHEY, CDR2 SVGAGI. The CDR3 sequence: CASSTPGGDNEQFF. The CDR3 DNA is TGTGCCAGCAGTACCCCAGGGGGGGACAATGAGCAGTTCTTC.

The CDR3 protein is CASSFNPTGRTAGYTF. The CDR3 nucleotides are TGCGCCAGCAGCTTCAACCCGACAGGACGGACGGCTGGCTACACCTTC. The gene calls are TRBV5-1 and TRBJ1-2; the D gene is possibly TRBD1 (6 bases). V lost 2 bases, J lost 7 bases, and 21 bases lay in between. Looked up from germline, CDR1 is SGHRS and CDR2 is YFSETQ. The CDR3 totals 16 residues.

This clone was seen only a few times. The chain uses TRBV7-2 and TRBJ1-6; 8 bases are a match to TRBD1. The CDR3 is made up of 13 amino acids. J was trimmed by 11 bases and V by 6 bases; bases with no gene match: 6. Germline V lookup: CDR1 SGHTA, CDR2 FQGNSA. In nucleotides, the CDR3 is TGTGCCAGCAGTGACAGGGGTCGGGCACCCCTCCACTTT. This codes for CASSDRGRAPLHF.

This clone was seen only once. The DNA for the CDR3 is TGTGCCAGCAGCTTAGGAGGGGCGACTGAAGCTTTCTTT. This translates into CASSLGGATEAFF. V usage is TRBV7-9 and J usage is TRBJ1-1; tentatively, D is TRBD1 (5 bases). The length of the CDR3 is 13 residues. V was shortened by 1 base and J by 5 bases, with 8 bases between the two germline ends. From germline, CDR1 is SEHNR and CDR2 FQNEAQ (reference sequence).

This chain links TRBV11-2 with TRBJ2-7; 9 nucleotides align to TRBD2. The length of the CDR3 is 17 residues. The junction had 14 bases not matched to a gene; V was cut back by 1 base and J by 7 bases. The germline V gene encodes CDR1 SGHAT and CDR2 FQNNGV. The CDR3 region has the DNA TGTGCCAGCAGCTTAGTGCTGCAGGTTCCGGCGGGAGGGGAGCAGTACTTC. Its protein product is CASSLVLQVPAGGEQYF.

V usage is TRBV6-4 and J usage is TRBJ1-1; no clear D gene. CDR1 is MRHNA, CDR2 SNTAGT, per germline. CDR3 size: 13 residues. Trimming took 5 bases from V and 2 from J, leaving 9 bases between them. The CDR3, as DNA: TGTGCCAGCAGTTTCGACACCAACACTGAAGCTTTCTTT. It specifies CASSFDTNTEAFF.

The rearrangement uses TRBV7-8 and TRBJ1-5, with D perhaps matching TRBD1 (6 bases). The CDR3 has 15 residues. Trimming pared 5 bases from V and 3 bases from J, leaving 14 bases between. Germline V CDR1 and CDR2: SGHVS, FQNEAQ. CDR3 sequence: CASSRGGRTNQPQHF. CDR3 in DNA: TGTGCCAGCAGCCGTGGGGGCAGGACCAATCAGCCCCAGCATTTT.

The chain recombines TRBV5-6 with TRBJ1-3; tentatively, D is TRBD1 (6 bases). Germline-derived CDR1 and CDR2 are SGHDT and YYEEEE. This CDR3 contains 17 residues. Between the trimmed V and J ends, which lost 1 base and 3 bases, there was a span of 17 bases. In DNA, the CDR3 is TGTGCCAGCAGCTTGCGTGCGACGGGGGCTTATGGAAACACCATATATTTT. Residues: CASSLRATGAYGNTIYF.

This clone was seen once. V gene TRBV12-5 combines with J gene TRBJ1-1; D unresolved. V was shortened by 5 bases and J by 8 bases, with 12 bases between the two germline ends. The CDR3 loop spans 12 amino acids. Germline V gene data show CDR1 as LGHNT and CDR2 as FRNRAP. CDR3 region: CASGLQTPEAFF. The CDR3 DNA reads TGTGCTAGTGGTCTCCAGACCCCAGAAGCTTTCTTT.

The chain carries TRBV11-3 and TRBJ2-3; D call uncertain. V lost 11 bases and J 0 bases, leaving 9 bases between the germline ends. In germline, CDR1 is SGHNT, CDR2 YENEEA. CDR3 length: 12 amino acids. The CDR3 nucleotides are TGTGCCTCCAAATCCAGCACAGATACGCAGTATTTT. It encodes CASKSSTDTQYF. The full variable domain, with the rest looked up from reference TRBV11-3 and TRBJ2-3, is EAGVVQSPRYKIIEKKQPVAFWCNPISGHNTLYWYLQNLGQGPELLIRYENEEAVDDSQLPKDRFSAERLKGVDSTLKIQPAELGDSAVYLCASKSSTDTQYFGPGTRLTVL.

This clone was detected once. The gene calls are TRBV19 and TRBJ1-1; 7 bases are shared with TRBD1. This CDR3 region has 11 residues. Germline CDR1 is LNHDA and CDR2 is SQIVND (reference sequence). V dropped 7 bases and J dropped 11; count of bases not matched to a gene: 7. DNA of the CDR3: TGTGCCAGTACCCGACAGGGATGGGCTTTCTTT. Protein product: CASTRQGWAFF.

This clone turned up a few times. The chain couples TRBV18 to TRBJ1-2, with 8 bases fitting TRBD1. The V and J ends lost 4 bases and 5 bases, in that order; junction bases with no gene match: 3. CDR3 length: 13 residues. In germline, CDR1 is KGHSH, CDR2 LQKENI. The CDR3 DNA sequence: TGTGCCAGCTCACTGGACAGGGAATATGGCTACACCTTC. This encodes CASSLDREYGYTF.

This chain joins TRBV7-6 and TRBJ2-1; D not certain. CDR1 is SGHVS and CDR2 is FNYEAQ in the germline V gene. The CDR3 is 14 amino acids. Trimming stripped 6 bases from V and 1 base from J, with 10 bases between. CDR3 sequence (DNA): TGTGCCAGCAGTCTACTCGAGTCCTACAATGAGCAGTTCTTC. The encoded protein is CASSLLESYNEQFF.

This rearrangement joins TRBV5-1 to TRBJ2-5; D not resolved. V lost 2 bases to trimming and J lost 5 bases, with 10 bases between them. Germline CDR1 reads SGHRS; CDR2 reads YFSETQ. The CDR3 spans 13 residues. The CDR3 protein is CASSFVSTETQYF. For the CDR3, the DNA is TGCGCCAGCAGCTTTGTCAGCACGGAGACCCAGTACTTC.

The V gene is TRBV6-6, the J gene TRBJ1-2, with TRBD1 as a possible D gene (6 bases). This CDR3 has 14 residues. Germline assignment: CDR1 MNHNY and CDR2 SVGAGI (reference sequence). The V end was cut by 7 bases, the J end by 4 bases, with 16 bases between. CDR3 in amino acids: CASTTGLASYGYTF. The CDR3, as DNA: TGTGCCAGCACTACAGGGTTGGCGAGCTATGGCTACACCTTC.

The V gene is TRBV6-6, the J gene TRBJ1-1; D not resolved. The V end lost 7 bases, the J end lost 3 bases, and 9 bases lay between the germline ends. This CDR3 is built from 12 residues. Germline CDR1 and CDR2: MNHNY and SVGAGI (reference sequence). The DNA for the CDR3 is TGTGCCAGCAACAATGGGTACACTGAAGCTTTCTTT. Protein product: CASNNGYTEAFF.

This clone showed up just once. The CDR3 is CASSPGQFGEQYF. CDR3 in DNA: TGTGCCAGCAGTCCGGGACAGTTCGGCGAGCAGTACTTC. The chain couples TRBV7-9 to TRBJ2-7, with TRBD1 identical over 7 bases. This CDR3 region has 13 residues. The V segment lost 6 bases and the J segment 6 bases; nucleotides outside the gene matches: 8. CDR1 and CDR2 from the germline V gene are SEHNR and FQNEAQ (reference sequence).

The chain is built from TRBV19 and TRBJ2-3; 7 nucleotides line up with TRBD1. J gave up 2 bases and V 6 bases, and 5 bases lay outside the gene matches. The CDR3 extends over 14 amino acids. Per the germline V gene, CDR1 is LNHDA and CDR2 is SQIVND (reference sequence). CDR3 nucleotide sequence: TGTGCCAGTAGGACGACAGGGCTCACAGATACGCAGTATTTT. Amino acids: CASRTTGLTDTQYF.

The CDR3 sequence is CAISEAGGYGYTF. The CDR3 DNA reads TGTGCCATCAGTGAGGCAGGGGGCTACGGCTACACCTTC. The rearrangement joins TRBV10-3 to TRBJ1-2, with 8 bases matching TRBD1. CDR3 size: 13 residues. V dropped 2 bases and J dropped 8; count of bases not matched to a gene: 4. Germline assignment: CDR1 ENHRY and CDR2 SYGVKD.

The chain carries TRBV13 and TRBJ1-1, with 7 nucleotides matching TRBD1. The V segment lost 5 bases and the J segment 0 bases; nucleotides outside the gene matches: 6. CDR1 and CDR2 (germline): PRHDT, FYEKMQ (reference sequence). This CDR3 region has 15 residues. CDR3 nucleotides: TGTGCCAGCAGCCCTAACAGGGGTCTGAACACTGAAGCTTTCTTT. Amino acids: CASSPNRGLNTEAFF.

The CDR3 DNA reads as TGTGCCAGCAGTTACCCCGGGACAGGGAACTACGAGCAGTACTTC. Translation: CASSYPGTGNYEQYF. This rearrangement joins TRBV11-3 to TRBJ2-7; 9 bases line up with TRBD1. CDR3 length: 15 amino acids. Germline CDR1 and CDR2: SGHNT and YENEEA. With V trimmed by 6 bases and J by 3 bases, 9 bases remained unmatched.